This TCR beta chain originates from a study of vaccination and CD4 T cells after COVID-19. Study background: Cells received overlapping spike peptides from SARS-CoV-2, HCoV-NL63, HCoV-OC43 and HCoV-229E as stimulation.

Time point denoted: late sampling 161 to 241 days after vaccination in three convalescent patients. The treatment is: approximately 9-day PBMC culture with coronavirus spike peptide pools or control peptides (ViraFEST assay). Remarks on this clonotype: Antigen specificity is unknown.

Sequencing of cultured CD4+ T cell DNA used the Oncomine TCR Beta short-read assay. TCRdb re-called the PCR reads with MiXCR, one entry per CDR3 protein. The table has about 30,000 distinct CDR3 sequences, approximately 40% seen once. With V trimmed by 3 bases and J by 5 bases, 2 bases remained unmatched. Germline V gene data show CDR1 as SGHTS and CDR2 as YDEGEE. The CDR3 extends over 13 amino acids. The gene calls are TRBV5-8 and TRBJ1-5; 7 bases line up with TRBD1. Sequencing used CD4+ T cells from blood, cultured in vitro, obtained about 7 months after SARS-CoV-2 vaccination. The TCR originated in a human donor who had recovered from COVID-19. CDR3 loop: CASSSDRDQPQHF. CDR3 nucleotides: TGTGCCAGCAGCTCCGACAGGGATCAGCCCCAGCATTTT. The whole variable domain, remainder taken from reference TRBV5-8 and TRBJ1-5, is EAGVTQSPTHLIKTRGQQATLRCSPISGHTSVYWYQQALGLGLQFLLWYDEGEERNRGNFPPRFSGRQFPNYSSELNVNALELEDSALYLCASSSDRDQPQHFGDGTRLSIL.